The 17 T cell receptor beta chains listed next were all sequenced from one sample in a study of blood T cell repertoires in COVID-19. Libraries were prepared by immunoSEQ multiplex PCR; TCRdb keeps only in-frame clonotypes and omits some of them. This sample has about 170,000 clones, with about 88% found just once. Sequenced: PBMCs or T cells enriched from blood (not recorded which). Source of these receptors: a woman under 30 who had recovered from COVID-19.

The chain recombines TRBV3-1 (or the pseudogene TRBV3-2) with TRBJ2-2; a weak D match, TRBD1 (8 bases). CDR3 length equals 14 residues. Germline values: CDR1 LGHDT, CDR2 YNNKEL (reference sequence). Deletions cut 8 bases from V and 6 bases from J, with 16 bases between. CDR3 residues: CASGKQGGPGELFF. The DNA for the CDR3 is TGTGCCAGCGGGAAACAGGGGGGGCCCGGGGAGCTGTTTTTT.

In DNA form, the CDR3 reads TGCGCCAGCAGCCAAGATCGACGAGGATCGGGGGGCATTATCTCGGATACGCAGTATTTT. Translated: CASSQDRRGSGGIISDTQYF. V is TRBV4-3 and J is TRBJ2-3, with D possibly matching TRBD2 (7 bases). The V and J ends lost 0 bases and 6 bases respectively, with 28 bases between them. Looked up from germline, CDR1 is LGHNA and CDR2 is YSLEER. The CDR3 length is 20 residues.

This sequence joins TRBV10-1 and TRBJ2-7; 9 bases are shared with TRBD2. The CDR3 consists of 14 residues. Losses at the gene ends were 4 bases for V and 9 bases for J; bases not matched to a gene: 10. The germline gives CDR1 WNHNN, CDR2 SYGVQD (reference sequence). The CDR3 DNA sequence: TGCGCCAGCAGTGCTAGCGGGGAATACCCCGGGCAGTACTTC. It codes for CASSASGEYPGQYF.

This clone was detected only once. V is TRBV30 and J is TRBJ1-5; unclear D gene. The germline V gene has CDR1 GTSNPN and CDR2 SVGIG (reference sequence). The CDR3 totals 14 residues. Trimming pared 3 bases from V and 5 bases from J, leaving 14 bases between. In DNA, the CDR3 is TGTGCCTGGAGCGAGGGAAATACCGATCAGCCCCAGCATTTT. It is translated as CAWSEGNTDQPQHF.

The rearrangement links TRBV27 to TRBJ2-1, with TRBD2 identical over 13 bases. This CDR3 has 15 amino acids. Germline assignment: CDR1 MNHEY and CDR2 SMNVEV (reference sequence). V lost 7 bases and J lost 10; bases outside the gene matches: 10. The CDR3 DNA reads as TGTGCCAGCACCCCTGGGACTAGCGGGGCGCGGGAGCAGTTCTTC. Protein product: CASTPGTSGAREQFF.

The chain joins TRBV19 to TRBJ2-3, with D perhaps TRBD2 (5 bases). From germline, CDR1 is LNHDA and CDR2 SQIVND (reference sequence). Trimming removed 10 bases at V and 0 bases at J, with 14 bases between. This CDR3 is 14 amino acids long. The CDR3 DNA sequence: TGTGCCACTTCGGGCGGGCTTAGCACAGATACGCAGTATTTT. This sequence encodes CATSGGLSTDTQYF.

The count of this clone is one. V gene TRBV3-1 (or the pseudogene TRBV3-2) combines with J gene TRBJ2-5; perhaps TRBD2 as D (5 bases). The ends were cut back, 5 bases at V and 5 bases at J, with 12 bases in the middle. The CDR3 is made up of 13 amino acids. Germline CDR1 is LGHDT and CDR2 is YNNKEL (reference sequence). The CDR3 spells CASSILGGETQYF. In nucleotides, the CDR3 is TGTGCCAGCAGCATCCTCGGCGGGGAGACCCAGTACTTC.

The rearrangement joins TRBV6-4 to TRBJ2-7, with 8 bases fitting TRBD2. Germline CDR1 is MRHNA and CDR2 is SNTAGT. V lost 4 bases to trimming and J lost 2 bases; unmatched junction nucleotides: 7. CDR3 length: 15 residues. In DNA form, the CDR3 reads TGTGCCAGCAGTGCCAGGGCTAGCGGGCCCTACGAGCAGTACTTC. Protein sequence: CASSARASGPYEQYF.

The rearrangement links TRBV7-9 to TRBJ2-7; a weak D match, TRBD1 (5 bases). Germline V gene data show CDR1 as SEHNR and CDR2 as FQNEAQ (reference sequence). The CDR3 is 15 residues long. V was cut by 0 bases and J by 0 bases, with 9 bases left in between. The CDR3 is CASSLAGPSSYEQYF. The CDR3 DNA sequence: TGTGCCAGCAGCTTAGCGGGGCCCAGCTCCTACGAGCAGTACTTC. The full variable domain, its missing parts supplied by reference TRBV7-9 and TRBJ2-7, is DTGVSQNPRHKITKRGQNVTFRCDPISEHNRLYWYRQTLGQGPEFLTYFQNEAQLEKSRLLSDRFSAERPKGSFSTLEIQRTEQGDSAMYLCASSLAGPSSYEQYFGPGTRLTVT.

The genes are TRBV28 and TRBJ1-2; maybe TRBD1 (6 bases). The CDR3 has 14 residues. V was cut by 3 bases and J by 8 bases, with 16 bases left in between. Germline V gene lookup returns CDR1 MDHEN and CDR2 SYDVKM. CDR3 bases: TGTGCCAGCAGTTTTGGGGCAGGGGCTGGGGGCTACACCTTC. It codes for CASSFGAGAGGYTF.

The genes are TRBV7-2 and TRBJ2-1; TRBD2 agrees at 10 bases. Germline loops: CDR1 SGHTA, CDR2 FQGNSA. J lost 7 bases, V lost 5 bases, and 8 bases had no gene match. The CDR3 is 15 residues long. In DNA, the CDR3 is TGTGCCAGCAGCAACAGCGGGAGGGGGGTGAATGAGCAGTTCTTC. Translation: CASSNSGRGVNEQFF.

This chain joins TRBV11-3 and TRBJ2-3; 9 bases agree with TRBD2. Trimming cost V 5 bases and J 1 base; bases outside gene matches: 7. This CDR3 comprises 16 residues. Germline V gene data show CDR1 as SGHNT and CDR2 as YENEEA. The CDR3 DNA sequence: TGTGCCAGCAGCAGCAGTAGCGGGAGTGGCACAGATACGCAGTATTTT. The encoded protein is CASSSSSGSGTDTQYF. Full variable domain (rest looked up from reference TRBV11-3 and TRBJ2-3): EAGVVQSPRYKIIEKKQPVAFWCNPISGHNTLYWYLQNLGQGPELLIRYENEEAVDDSQLPKDRFSAERLKGVDSTLKIQPAELGDSAVYLCASSSSSGSGTDTQYFGPGTRLTVL.

The rearrangement links TRBV30 to TRBJ2-7; 12 nucleotides agree with TRBD2. Germline trimming cut 1 base from V and 4 bases from J; bases unmatched to any gene: 5. This CDR3 has 15 amino acids. CDR1 and CDR2 (germline): GTSNPN, SVGIG (reference sequence). The CDR3 protein is CAWSGGLAGLYEQYF. In DNA, the CDR3 is TGTGCCTGGAGTGGGGGACTAGCGGGTTTATACGAGCAGTACTTC.

The rearrangement joins TRBV9 to TRBJ2-3; unclear D gene. The CDR3 covers 15 residues. The V end lost 4 bases, the J end lost 1 base, and 13 bases lay between the germline ends. Per germline, CDR1 SGDLS and CDR2 YYNGEE. The CDR3 DNA is TGTGCCAGCAGCCGCCAATTGGTAGGCACAGATACGCAGTATTTT. This sequence encodes CASSRQLVGTDTQYF.

The chain joins TRBV19 to TRBJ2-7; D might be TRBD2 (6 bases). Germline values: CDR1 LNHDA, CDR2 SQIVND (reference sequence). CDR3 length: 14 amino acids. V lost 6 bases and J 4 bases, leaving 16 bases between the germline ends. The chain's CDR3 is CASSTGSRAYEQYF. CDR3 DNA: TGTGCCAGTAGCACCGGGAGCCGGGCGTACGAGCAGTACTTC.

V gene TRBV11-2 combines with J gene TRBJ1-1, with 7 bases matching TRBD1. Germline V gene lookup returns CDR1 SGHAT and CDR2 FQNNGV. V dropped 1 base and J dropped 7; count of bases not matched to a gene: 3. The CDR3 length is 13 residues. Written as DNA, the CDR3 is TGTGCCAGCAGCTTAGGACAGGGAGGTGAAGCTTTCTTT. Amino acid sequence: CASSLGQGGEAFF.

The chain couples TRBV5-1 to TRBJ2-6, with 8 bases identical to TRBD2. Per the germline V gene, CDR1 is SGHRS and CDR2 is YFSETQ. The J segment lost 3 bases and the V segment lost 5 bases, leaving 13 bases of the junction unmatched. The CDR3 is 18 amino acids. The CDR3 DNA follows: TGCGCCAGCAGACCAGTGGGGCTAGCGGGCGGTGGGGCCAACGTCCTGACTTTC. Translating gives CASRPVGLAGGGANVLTF.